This is a list of T cell receptor beta chains from one sample in a study of shared clonotypes between healthy human individuals. Clones were sequenced by immunoSEQ multiplex PCR, and TCRdb holds only the in-frame ones, with some missing. The sample has about 2.1 million clones; just under 95% are singletons. The source material was naive CD8+ T cells from PBMCs. These receptors were taken from a man between 18 and 29 years old in good health. Some clones in this sample may be carry-over from other donors' samples. Both conserved end residues are part of each CDR3. The order of the fields is J gene, clone size, V gene, D gene, CDR3 DNA, CDR3 protein. A D gene is named only where the DNA matches it firmly. Rows may omit the clone size; those that give it use once, few, many or a size class.

>TRBJ2-7|-|TRBV4-1|TRBD2
TGCGCCAGCAGCCAAGATCTCCTAGCGGGCTACGAGCAGTACTTC
CASSQDLLAGYEQYF
>TRBJ1-1|-|TRBV10-3|TRBD1
TGTGCCACACAGGGGCGCACTGAAGCTTTCTTT
CATQGRTEAFF
>TRBJ2-3|-|TRBV11-2|-
TGTGCCAGCAGCGGGGGGGGCAGGAGCACAGATACGCAGTATTTT
CASSGGGRSTDTQYF
>TRBJ2-5|-|TRBV10-2|TRBD2
TGCGCCAGCAGTGAGTCTCGGGGGAGGGCCCGAGAGACCCAGTACTTC
CASSESRGRARETQYF
>TRBJ1-2|-|TRBV28|-
TGTGCCAGCAGGCAGACTCATAACTATGGCTACACCTTC
CASRQTHNYGYTF
>TRBJ2-1|once|TRBV4-1|-
TGCGCCAGCAGCCAAGATTTGGTAAGGAGCTCCTACAATGAGCAGTTCTTC
CASSQDLVRSSYNEQFF
>TRBJ2-2|-|TRBV29-1|-
TGCAGCGTTGAAGTTGTGTTCACCGGGGAGCTGTTTTTT
CSVEVVFTGELFF
>TRBJ2-6|-|TRBV28|-
TGTGCCAGCAGCCCCTCCGCAGAGGCAGCTAACAGCCATCTGGCTTTC
CASSPSAEAANSHLAF
>TRBJ1-1|-|TRBV7-2|-
TGTGCCAGCAGCCCAGGACGGGCCCTGAACACTGAAGCTTTCTTT
CASSPGRALNTEAFF
>TRBJ2-1|-|TRBV14|-
TGTGCCAGCAGACAGGGTTTAAGTTCCTACAATGAGCAGTTCTTC
CASRQGLSSYNEQFF
>TRBJ2-1|once|TRBV27|-
TGTGCCAGCAGTCCTACCCCCCGGCGGGTAAACAATGAGCAGTTCTTC
CASSPTPRRVNNEQFF
>TRBJ2-2|once|TRBV27|TRBD1
TGTGCCAGCAGTAGGACAGGGGTCCTCGGGGAGCTGTTTTTT
CASSRTGVLGELFF
>TRBJ1-1|-|TRBV27|-
TGTGCCAGCAGTTTATACCCCCCGACAGGACATGATGAAGCTTTCTTT
CASSLYPPTGHDEAFF
>TRBJ2-5|-|TRBV27|-
TGTGCCAGCAGTATAGACAGGCTCGAGACCCAGTACTTC
CASSIDRLETQYF
>TRBJ2-4|-|TRBV11-2|-
TGTGCCAGCAGCATAGCAGGGATAGCCAAAAACATTCAGTACTTC
CASSIAGIAKNIQYF
>TRBJ2-1|-|TRBV7-9|-
TGTGCCAGCAGCCGTATGGCTGGGGCCAATGAGCAGTTCTTC
CASSRMAGANEQFF
>TRBJ2-1|-|TRBV14|TRBD2
TGTGCCAGCAGCCACAGACTAGCGGGAGGGTACAATGAGCAGTTCTTC
CASSHRLAGGYNEQFF
>TRBJ1-5|-|TRBV19|-
TGTGCCAGCTGGGGCGGGGAACATAGCAATCAGCCCCAGCATTTT
CASWGGEHSNQPQHF
>TRBJ1-2|-|TRBV7-9|-
TGTGCCAGCAGCTATGCCGGGGCGGGATATGGCTACACCTTC
CASSYAGAGYGYTF
>TRBJ2-7|-|TRBV10-2|TRBD1
TGCGCCAGCAGCGATGGACAGGGGGCAGACGAGCAGTACTTC
CASSDGQGADEQYF
>TRBJ1-1|-|TRBV28|TRBD1
TGTGCCAGCAGACCATTTTTCGGGCAGGGGGCGACTGAAGCTTTCTTT
CASRPFFGQGATEAFF
>TRBJ1-5|-|TRBV28|-
TGTGCCAGCAGTCCCCGGAACCAGCCCCAGCATTTT
CASSPRNQPQHF
>TRBJ2-6|-|TRBV7-9|-
TGTGCCAGCACCTACAGGGTTACTGGGGCCAACGTCCTGACTTTC
CASTYRVTGANVLTF
>TRBJ2-5|-|TRBV7-9|-
TGTGCCAGCAGCTTAGGGGTCCGGACAGCGGGGGAGACCCAGTACTTC
CASSLGVRTAGETQYF
>TRBJ2-2|-|TRBV4-1|TRBD2
TGCGCCAGCAGCCAGGTACTAGCGGGAGGGGTTTCGAACACCGGGGAGCTGTTTTTT
CASSQVLAGGVSNTGELFF